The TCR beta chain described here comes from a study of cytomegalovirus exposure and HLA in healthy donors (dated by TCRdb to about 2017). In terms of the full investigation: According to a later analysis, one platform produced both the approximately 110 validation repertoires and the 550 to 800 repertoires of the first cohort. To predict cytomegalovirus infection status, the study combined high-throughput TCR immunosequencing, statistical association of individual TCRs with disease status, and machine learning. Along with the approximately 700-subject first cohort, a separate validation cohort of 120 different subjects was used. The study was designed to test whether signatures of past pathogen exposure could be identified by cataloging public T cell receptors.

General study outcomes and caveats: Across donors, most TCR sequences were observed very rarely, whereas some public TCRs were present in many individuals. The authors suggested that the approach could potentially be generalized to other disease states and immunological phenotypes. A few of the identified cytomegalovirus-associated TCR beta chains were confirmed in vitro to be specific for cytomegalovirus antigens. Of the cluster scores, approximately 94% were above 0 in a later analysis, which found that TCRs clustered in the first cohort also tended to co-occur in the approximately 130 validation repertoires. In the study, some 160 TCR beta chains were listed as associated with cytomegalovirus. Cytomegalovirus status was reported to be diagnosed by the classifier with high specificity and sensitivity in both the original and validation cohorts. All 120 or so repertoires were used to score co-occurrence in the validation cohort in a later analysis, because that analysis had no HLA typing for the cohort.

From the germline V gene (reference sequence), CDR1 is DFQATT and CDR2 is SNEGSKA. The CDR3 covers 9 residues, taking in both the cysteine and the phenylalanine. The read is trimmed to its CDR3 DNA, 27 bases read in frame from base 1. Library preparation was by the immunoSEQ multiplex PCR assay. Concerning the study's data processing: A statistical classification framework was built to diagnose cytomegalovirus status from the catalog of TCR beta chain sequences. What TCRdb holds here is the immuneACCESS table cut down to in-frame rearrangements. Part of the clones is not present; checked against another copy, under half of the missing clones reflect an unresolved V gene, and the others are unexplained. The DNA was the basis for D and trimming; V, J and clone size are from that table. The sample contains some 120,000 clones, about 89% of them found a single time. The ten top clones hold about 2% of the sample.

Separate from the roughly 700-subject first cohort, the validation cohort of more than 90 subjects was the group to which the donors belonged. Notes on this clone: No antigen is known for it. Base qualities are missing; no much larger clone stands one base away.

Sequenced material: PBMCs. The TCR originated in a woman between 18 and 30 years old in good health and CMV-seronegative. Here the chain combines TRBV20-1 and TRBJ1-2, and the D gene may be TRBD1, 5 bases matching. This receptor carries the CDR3 CSPGGGYTF. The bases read TGCAGCCCTGGGGGGGGCTACACCTTC.